The rows below give T cell receptor beta chains drawn from one sample of a study of shared clonotypes between healthy human individuals. The data were produced by immunoSEQ multiplex PCR, yet TCRdb's version contains in-frame clones alone and is incomplete. The table includes under 2,500,000 clones, 90% to 97% detected once. Sequenced sample: naive CD4+ T cells sorted from blood. All receptors come from a man between 18 and 35 years old in good health. The CDR3 runs from the conserved cysteine through the conserved F or W. The D gene is left open where the match is weak. Rows give clone size only sometimes, using once, few, many, or a class for an expanded clone.

v_gene,j_gene,d_gene,abundance,CDR3aa,CDR3nt
TRBV6-5,TRBJ1-2,TRBD1,once,CASSYTKQGTYGYTF,TGTGCCAGCAGTTACACCAAACAGGGGACCTATGGCTACACCTTC
TRBV7-3,TRBJ1-6,NA,NA,CASSPTGGGSPLHF,TGTGCCAGCAGCCCCACGGGGGGTGGTTCACCCCTCCACTTT
TRBV27,TRBJ2-6,NA,NA,CASSLMRGTHSGANVLTF,TGTGCCAGCAGTTTAATGAGGGGGACTCACTCTGGGGCCAACGTCCTGACTTTC
TRBV28,TRBJ1-3,NA,NA,CASQGLGSGNTIYF,TGTGCCAGCCAGGGGCTAGGGTCTGGAAACACCATATATTTT
TRBV7-9,TRBJ1-4,TRBD1,NA,CASSAGQGALPFF,TGTGCCAGCAGCGCGGGACAGGGGGCCCTTCCGTTTTTT
TRBV15,TRBJ2-2,TRBD2,NA,CATSLRRTSGNTGELFF,TGTGCCACCAGCTTGAGAAGGACTAGCGGGAACACCGGGGAGCTGTTTTTT
TRBV7-2,TRBJ2-3,NA,NA,CASSLSGLDLTDTQYF,TGTGCCAGCAGCCTGTCCGGGCTGGACCTCACAGATACGCAGTATTTT
TRBV6-6,TRBJ2-7,NA,NA,CASSYGVERPPHEQYF,TGTGCCAGCAGTTACGGAGTGGAGCGGCCCCCCCACGAGCAGTACTTC
TRBV30,TRBJ1-3,NA,NA,CASRDSGNTIYF,TGTGCCAGCAGAGACTCTGGAAACACCATATATTTT
TRBV6-4,TRBJ2-1,NA,NA,CASAHIDLPYNEQFF,TGTGCCAGCGCACACATCGACCTGCCCTACAATGAGCAGTTCTTC
TRBV9,TRBJ2-5,NA,NA,CASSVSTVQETQYF,TGTGCCAGCAGCGTAAGCACAGTCCAAGAGACCCAGTACTTC
TRBV2,TRBJ2-3,TRBD1,NA,CASREGQGSTDTQYF,TGTGCCAGCAGGGAGGGACAGGGTAGCACAGATACGCAGTATTTT
TRBV5-4,TRBJ1-3,NA,NA,CASSSQGQIGNTIYF,TGTGCCAGCAGCTCCCAAGGACAGATTGGAAACACCATATATTTT
TRBV5-5,TRBJ2-2,NA,NA,CASSFGQPGELFF,TGTGCCAGCAGTTTTGGACAGCCCGGGGAGCTGTTTTTT
TRBV30,TRBJ2-7,NA,NA,CAWSGRAGAQFYEQYF,TGTGCCTGGAGTGGAAGGGCGGGGGCGCAGTTCTACGAGCAGTACTTC
TRBV5-1,TRBJ2-3,NA,NA,CASSGANFADTQYF,TGCGCCAGCAGCGGTGCGAACTTCGCCGATACGCAGTATTTT
TRBV5-1,TRBJ2-2,NA,NA,CASSPLETSTGELFF,TGCGCCAGCAGCCCCCTTGAGACGTCCACCGGGGAGCTGTTTTTT
TRBV5-1,TRBJ2-7,NA,NA,CASSLEGSSSSYEQYF,TGCGCCAGCAGCTTGGAGGGGTCGTCAAGCTCCTACGAGCAGTACTTC
TRBV6-1,TRBJ1-6,TRBD1,NA,CASSDPGQAHSPLHF,TGTGCCAGCAGTGACCCGGGACAGGCACATTCACCCCTCCACTTT
TRBV10-3,TRBJ1-1,NA,NA,CAISESPGSHTEAFF,TGTGCCATCAGTGAGTCCCCTGGATCCCACACTGAAGCTTTCTTT
TRBV19,TRBJ1-3,NA,NA,CASRTQPGTNSGNTIYF,TGTGCCAGTAGGACCCAACCCGGGACAAATTCTGGAAACACCATATATTTT
TRBV13,TRBJ2-5,NA,once,CASSLGLRETQYF,TGTGCCAGCAGCTTAGGCCTCAGGGAGACCCAGTACTTC